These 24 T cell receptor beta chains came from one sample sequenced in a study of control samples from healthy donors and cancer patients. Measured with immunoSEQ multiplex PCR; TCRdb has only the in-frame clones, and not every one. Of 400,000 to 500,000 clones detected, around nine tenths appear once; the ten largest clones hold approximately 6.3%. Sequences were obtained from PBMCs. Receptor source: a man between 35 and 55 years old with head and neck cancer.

The CDR3 sequence: CASTTRMNTEAFF. The CDR3, as DNA: TGTGCCAGCACAACCAGGATGAACACTGAAGCTTTCTTT. The chain recombines TRBV7-2 with TRBJ1-1; D is undetermined. The CDR3 sequence is 13 residues long. The germline CDR1 and CDR2 sequences are SGHTA and FQGNSA. V lost 7 bases and J 0 bases, leaving 9 bases between the germline ends.

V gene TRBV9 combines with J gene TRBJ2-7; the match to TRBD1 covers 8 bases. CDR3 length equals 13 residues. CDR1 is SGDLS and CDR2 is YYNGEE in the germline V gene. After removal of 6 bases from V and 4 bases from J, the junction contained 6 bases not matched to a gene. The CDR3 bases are TGTGCCAGCAACCAGGGGGCGGGGTACGAGCAGTACTTC. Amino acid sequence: CASNQGAGYEQYF.

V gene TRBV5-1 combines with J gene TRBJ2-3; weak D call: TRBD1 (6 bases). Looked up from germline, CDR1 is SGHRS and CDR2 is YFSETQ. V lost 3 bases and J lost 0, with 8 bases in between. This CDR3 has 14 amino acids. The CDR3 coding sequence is TGCGCCAGCAGCTCGGACAGTAGCACAGATACGCAGTATTTT. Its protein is CASSSDSSTDTQYF.

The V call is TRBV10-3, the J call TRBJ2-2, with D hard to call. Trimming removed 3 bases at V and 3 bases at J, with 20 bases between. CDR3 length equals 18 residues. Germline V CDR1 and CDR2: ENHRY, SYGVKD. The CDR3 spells CAISDGSELSPHTGELFF. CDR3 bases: TGTGCCATCAGTGATGGCAGCGAGTTGTCGCCGCACACCGGGGAGCTGTTTTTT.

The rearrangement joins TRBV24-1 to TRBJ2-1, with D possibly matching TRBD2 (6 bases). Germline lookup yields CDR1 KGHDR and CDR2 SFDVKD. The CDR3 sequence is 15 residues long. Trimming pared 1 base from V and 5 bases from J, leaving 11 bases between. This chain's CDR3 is CATSDFGTGDNEQFF. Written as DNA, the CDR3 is TGTGCCACCAGTGATTTCGGGACTGGTGACAATGAGCAGTTCTTC.

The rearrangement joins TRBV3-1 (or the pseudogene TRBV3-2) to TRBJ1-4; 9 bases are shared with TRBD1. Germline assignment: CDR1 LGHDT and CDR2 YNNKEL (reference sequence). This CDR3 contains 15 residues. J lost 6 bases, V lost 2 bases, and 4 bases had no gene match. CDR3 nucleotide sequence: TGTGCCAGCAGCCAACAACAGGGGGCTTATGAAAAACTGTTTTTT. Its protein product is CASSQQQGAYEKLFF.

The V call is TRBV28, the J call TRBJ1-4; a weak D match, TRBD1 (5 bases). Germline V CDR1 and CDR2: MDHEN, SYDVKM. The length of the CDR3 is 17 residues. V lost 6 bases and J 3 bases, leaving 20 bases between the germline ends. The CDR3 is CASSPRWGLRANEKLFF. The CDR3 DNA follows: TGTGCCAGCAGCCCCCGATGGGGTCTCAGGGCTAATGAAAAACTGTTTTTT.

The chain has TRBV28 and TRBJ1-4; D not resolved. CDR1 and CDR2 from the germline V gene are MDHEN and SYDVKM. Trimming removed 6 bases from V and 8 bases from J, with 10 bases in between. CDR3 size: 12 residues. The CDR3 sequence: CASSQMREKLFF. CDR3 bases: TGTGCCAGCAGCCAAATGCGAGAAAAACTGTTTTTT.

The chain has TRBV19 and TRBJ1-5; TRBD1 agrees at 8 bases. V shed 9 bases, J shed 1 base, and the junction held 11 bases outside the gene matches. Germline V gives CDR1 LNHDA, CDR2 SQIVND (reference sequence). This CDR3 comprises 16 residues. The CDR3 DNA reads TGTGCCAGCCCTCTGGACAGGGAGGTGAGCAATCAGCCCCAGCATTTT. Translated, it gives CASPLDREVSNQPQHF.

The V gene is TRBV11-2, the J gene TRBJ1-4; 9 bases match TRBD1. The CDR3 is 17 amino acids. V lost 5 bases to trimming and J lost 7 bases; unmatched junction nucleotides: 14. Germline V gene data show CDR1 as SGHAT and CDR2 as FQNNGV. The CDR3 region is CASSTSIPGQGGEKLFF. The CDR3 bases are TGTGCCAGCAGCACCAGCATACCGGGACAGGGAGGTGAAAAACTGTTTTTT.

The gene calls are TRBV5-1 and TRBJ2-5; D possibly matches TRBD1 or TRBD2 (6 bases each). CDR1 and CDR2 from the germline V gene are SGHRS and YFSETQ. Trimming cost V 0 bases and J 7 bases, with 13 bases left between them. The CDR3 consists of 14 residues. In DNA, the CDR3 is TGCGCCAGCAGCTTGGAGGGGGGAAGCGCGACCCAGTACTTC. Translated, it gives CASSLEGGSATQYF.

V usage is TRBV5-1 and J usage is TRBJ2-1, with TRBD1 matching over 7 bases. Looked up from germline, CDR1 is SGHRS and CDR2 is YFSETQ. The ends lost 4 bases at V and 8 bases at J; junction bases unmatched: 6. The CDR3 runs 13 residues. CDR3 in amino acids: CASSPGTAYEQFF. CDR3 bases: TGCGCCAGCAGCCCCGGGACAGCTTATGAGCAGTTCTTC.

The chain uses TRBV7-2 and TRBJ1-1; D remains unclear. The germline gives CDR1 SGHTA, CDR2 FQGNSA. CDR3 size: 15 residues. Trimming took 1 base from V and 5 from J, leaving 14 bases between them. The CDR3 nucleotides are TGTGCCAGCAGCTTAGTTTCCGCGGGGTATACTGAAGCTTTCTTT. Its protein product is CASSLVSAGYTEAFF.

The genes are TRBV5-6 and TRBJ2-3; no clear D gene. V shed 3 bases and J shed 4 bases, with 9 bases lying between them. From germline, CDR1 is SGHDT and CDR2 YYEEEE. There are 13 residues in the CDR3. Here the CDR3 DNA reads TGTGCCAGCAGCTCCCCGGGTGCAGATACGCAGTATTTT. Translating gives CASSSPGADTQYF.

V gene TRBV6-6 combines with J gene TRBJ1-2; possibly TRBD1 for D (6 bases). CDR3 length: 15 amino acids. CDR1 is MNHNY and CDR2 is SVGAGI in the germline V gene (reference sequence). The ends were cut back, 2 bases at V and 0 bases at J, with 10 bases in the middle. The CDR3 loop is CASSYRQGPNYGYTF. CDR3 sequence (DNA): TGTGCCAGCAGTTACCGGCAGGGGCCTAACTATGGCTACACCTTC.

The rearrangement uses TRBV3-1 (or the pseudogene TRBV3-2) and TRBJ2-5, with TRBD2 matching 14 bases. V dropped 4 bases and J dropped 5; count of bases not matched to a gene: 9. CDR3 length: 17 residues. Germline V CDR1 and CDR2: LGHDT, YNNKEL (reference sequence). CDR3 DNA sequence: TGTGCCAGCAGCCCGGGACTAGCGGGAGAAGGGGTGGAGACCCAGTACTTC. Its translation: CASSPGLAGEGVETQYF.

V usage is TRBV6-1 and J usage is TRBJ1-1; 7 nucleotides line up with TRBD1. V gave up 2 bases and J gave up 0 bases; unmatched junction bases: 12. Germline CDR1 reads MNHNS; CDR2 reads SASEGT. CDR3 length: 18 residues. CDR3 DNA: TGTGCCAGCAGTGAATTATGGGGGACGGACAGGCTGAACACTGAAGCTTTCTTT. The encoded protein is CASSELWGTDRLNTEAFF.

The CDR3 coding sequence is TGTGCCAGCAGTTCAGGGGCGGATAATTCACCCCTCCACTTT. Its translation: CASSSGADNSPLHF. The chain combines TRBV28 with TRBJ1-6; perhaps TRBD1 as D (6 bases). With 4 bases removed from V and 5 bases from J, the gap between germline ends came to 9 bases. Germline-derived CDR1 and CDR2 are MDHEN and SYDVKM. The CDR3 has 14 amino acids.

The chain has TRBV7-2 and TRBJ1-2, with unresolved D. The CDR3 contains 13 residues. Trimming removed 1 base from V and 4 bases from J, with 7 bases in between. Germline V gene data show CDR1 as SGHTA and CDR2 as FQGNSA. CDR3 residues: CASSLDEVYGYTF. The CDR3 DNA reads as TGTGCCAGCAGCTTAGATGAGGTCTATGGCTACACCTTC.

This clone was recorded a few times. The chain's CDR3 is CASSLGVLMNTEAFF. The CDR3 nucleotides are TGTGCCAGCAGCTTAGGGGTCCTCATGAACACTGAAGCTTTCTTT. V gene TRBV7-2 combines with J gene TRBJ1-1; D is ambiguous. Trimming took 1 base from V and 0 from J, leaving 9 bases between them. This CDR3 spans 15 amino acids. Looked up from germline, CDR1 is SGHTA and CDR2 is FQGNSA.

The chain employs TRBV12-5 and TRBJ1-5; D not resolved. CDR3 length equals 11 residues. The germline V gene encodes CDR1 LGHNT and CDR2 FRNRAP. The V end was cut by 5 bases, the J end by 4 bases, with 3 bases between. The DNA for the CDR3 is TGTGCTAGTGGTATGAATCAGCCCCAGCATTTT. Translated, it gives CASGMNQPQHF.

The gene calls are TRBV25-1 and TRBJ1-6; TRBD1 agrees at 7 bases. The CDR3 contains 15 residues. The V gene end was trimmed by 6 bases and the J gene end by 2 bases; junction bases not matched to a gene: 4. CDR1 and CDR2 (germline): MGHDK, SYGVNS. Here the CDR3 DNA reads TGTGCCAGCAGGGGGGACAGACCCTATAATTCACCCCTCCACTTT. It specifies CASRGDRPYNSPLHF.

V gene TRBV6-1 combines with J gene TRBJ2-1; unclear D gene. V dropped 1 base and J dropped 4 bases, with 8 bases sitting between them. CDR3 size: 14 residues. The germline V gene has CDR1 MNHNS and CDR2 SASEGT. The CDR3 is CASSEGARYNEQFF. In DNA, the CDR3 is TGTGCCAGCAGTGAAGGGGCCAGATACAATGAGCAGTTCTTC.

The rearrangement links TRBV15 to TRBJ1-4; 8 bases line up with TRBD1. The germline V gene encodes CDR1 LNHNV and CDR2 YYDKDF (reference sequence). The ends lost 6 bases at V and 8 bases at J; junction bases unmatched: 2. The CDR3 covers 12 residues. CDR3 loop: CATSRTGEKLFF. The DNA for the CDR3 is TGTGCCACCAGTCGGACAGGGGAAAAACTGTTTTTT.